This T cell receptor beta chain was retrieved from a study of metastatic and nonmetastatic thyroid tumors. Study details: Repertoires were compared across blood and tumor or nodule tissue from malignant and benign thyroid patients.

All patients were treatment-naive before thyroid surgery. The CDR3 runs 15 residues. Trimming shortened V by 4 bases and J by 3 bases, and 13 bases separated the two germline ends. Germline CDR1 SGHRS, CDR2 YFSETQ. The authors' processing: A classifier of distant metastasis in papillary thyroid cancer was built from CDR3 differences (across clinicopathological groups). MiXCR was used by TCRdb to re-call the PCR reads. Here the V and J calls rest on TCRdb's processing, not on the authors' analysis. The sample has some 19,000 clones, less than 35% seen once. The study, taken as a whole, reports: Benign nodules were reported to have significantly lower TCR beta diversity than malignant thyroid tumors, in blood and tumor.

This clone rates as medium-sized. Its antigen is not identified. Material for sequencing was adjacent normal tissue. The receptor comes from a female donor with papillary thyroid cancer or a benign thyroid nodule (not recorded which). Some clones in this sample may be carry-over from other donors' samples. The chain combines TRBV5-1 with TRBJ2-2; weak D call: TRBD1 (6 bases). DNA of the CDR3: TGCGCCAGCAGCAAACAGGGATCGGACACCGGGGAGCTGTTTTTT. This translates into CASSKQGSDTGELFF.